This T cell receptor beta chain was sequenced during a study of tumor and adjacent non-tumor tissue in lung cancer. RNA was extracted from bulk tissue without any cell sorting. This non-tumor lung sample came from over 3 cm beyond the tumor edge. This CDR3 spans 17 amino acids. Germline CDR1 is MNHNS and CDR2 is SASEGT. TCRbeta libraries were built with three rounds of nested PCR, modified from ARM-PCR. TCRdb recomputed calls from the multiplex PCR reads with MiXCR, one row per CDR3 protein. This sample has 60,000 to 85,000 distinct CDR3 sequences, with less than 85% found just once. A remark on this clonotype: At one end, the junction sequence differs from germline, possibly due to a read error.

The chain uses TRBV6-1 and TRBJ2-1, with D possibly TRBD1 on 5 matching bases. What was sequenced was distant non-tumor lung tissue. This receptor was identified in a man aged 70-80 years with non-small cell lung cancer. CDR3 in amino acids: CDSSEDVGLFGYNEQFF. DNA of the CDR3: TGTGACAGCAGTGAAGACGTGGGGCTCTTTGGCTACAATGAGCAGTTCTTC.